This T cell receptor (beta chain) stems from a study of cytomegalovirus exposure and HLA in healthy donors (dated by TCRdb to between 2016 and 2019). For the wider study: An earlier analysis of several hundred of the donors reported under 300 Gb of sequence data and roughly 120 million unique TCR beta sequences obtained from 180 million or so T cells. Several DR-DQ haplotypes were handled as single units for association and clustering because linkage in the cohort was strong. An earlier analysis of 587 of the donors applied high-throughput TCR beta sequencing to assess whether each TCR beta V gene segment acted as functional or pseudogenic. The study used immunosequencing to profile the T cell repertoires of about 670 subjects and linked those repertoires to cytomegalovirus serostatus. Among about 370 genotyped donors of the cohort, an average of approximately 240,000 unique TCR beta nucleotide sequences was sequenced per donor, of which about 18% were non-productive. A later genetic analysis used genome-wide SNP genotypes for about 65% of the roughly 670 donors, treating that subset as a discovery cohort. High-throughput TCR immunosequencing, statistical association of individual TCRs with disease status, and machine learning were combined to predict cytomegalovirus infection status. Typing coverage varied by locus: 629-630 donors for A, B, C, DRB1 and DQB1; some 520 for DQA1; more than 600 for DPA1; some 470 for DPB1. Rather than using new phenotypic data, the later analysis identified candidate immune exposures from TCR beta sequences and from how often those sequences occurred across donors. In addition to the first cohort of 650 to 750 subjects, a separate validation cohort of 130 or so different subjects was used. An early release covering roughly 640 HLA-typed donors comprised about 320 gigabases of sequencing data and tens of millions of unique TCR sequences. Alongside the repertoire data, information on donor age, sex, ethnicity and CMV serostatus was compiled. A later analysis re-analyzed previously published TCR beta repertoires from 650 to 800 donors and added high-resolution HLA genotyping to study TCR occurrence patterns. The study aimed to test whether cataloging public T cell receptors could reveal signatures of past pathogen exposure. HLA typing covered class I and class II loci at four-digit resolution. Of the roughly 400 genotyped donors, around 81% fell in the genetic ancestry cluster associated with self-reported Caucasian donors. Every discovery cohort repertoire had been produced on one sequencing platform. What the work shows at the level of the full study, not this receptor alone: The classifier was reported to diagnose cytomegalovirus status with high specificity and sensitivity in both the original cohort and the validation cohort. Because counts were too low, some 17 rarely observed V segments, including chromosome 9 orphons, were left out of the earlier analysis of some 600 of the donors. Strong co-occurrence of HLA alleles, especially DR and DQ, made assigning TCR associations to individual alleles difficult. The cohort was sequenced for TCR beta chains only, and without alpha or paired-chain data the features that could be detected were limited. A later genetic analysis reported fewer N-insertions in productive TCRs among donors in an Asian-associated ancestry cluster than the approximately 700-donor mean. A few of the identified cytomegalovirus-associated TCR beta chains were confirmed in vitro to be specific for cytomegalovirus antigens. A later analysis associated about 18,000 TCR beta sequences with specific HLA alleles at a false discovery rate of 0.05. Presence/absence analyses assumed roughly uniform sequencing depth across donors, an assumption that may not hold. A cluster of highly shared sequence variants was judged likely to represent a technical artifact of the sequencing pipeline. The study listed over 150 TCR beta chains as associated with cytomegalovirus. The 87-base-pair reads could not distinguish some IMGT-functional V segments, including TRBV6-2 and TRBV6-3, so those segments were excluded. A later analysis found that HLA-associated TCR beta chains were more clonally expanded and had lower generation probabilities than equally common non-associated chains. HLA typing was unavailable for some donors at each locus, so association tests used only the typed subset. A further reported finding was that TCR beta sequences accurately predicted the HLA-A and HLA-B alleles for most subjects in the first cohort. According to a later analysis, parvovirus B19, influenza, CMV and Epstein-Barr virus appeared linked to several top co-occurrence clusters. A later analysis found that TCR association rates varied across HLA loci, with DRB1 alleles showing the most associated TCRs and HLA-C alleles the fewest. It was suggested by the authors that the approach could potentially be generalized to other disease states and immunological phenotypes. A later analysis found that most CMV-associated TCR beta chains appeared HLA-restricted, with HLA associations seemingly driven largely by CMV exposure. Most TCR sequences were seen in very few donors, while some public TCRs were found in many individuals. Linkage disequilibrium might explain the correlated functional status among segregating V segments, but an unknown experimental factor could not be excluded. In an earlier analysis of a few hundred of the donors, most TCR beta V segments were observed in productive rearrangements about 90% or about 30% of the time, broadly matching IMGT annotations. Immune exposure information for the cohort was limited to CMV serostatus. An association between a missense DCLRE1C variant and V-gene and J-gene trimming of TCR beta chains was found in a later genetic analysis and replicated in an independent cohort.

The cohort comprised 710 or so healthy bone marrow donors. At the time of sampling, all cohort members were nominally healthy, though unrecorded immune exposures were likely present. CMV serostatus was positive for about 300 and negative for about 55% of the 666 cohort members, and was not recorded for this donor. Every donor gave a peripheral blood sample, and the peripheral blood mononuclear cells from that sample were used for TCR beta sequencing. Genomic DNA extraction from the blood cell samples was performed with the Qiagen DNeasy Blood Extraction Kit. The receptor library was made with the immunoSEQ multiplex PCR assay. The multiplex PCR relied on a mix of 60 forward primers for TCR Vbeta segments and 13 reverse primers for TCR Jbeta segments. A multiplex PCR assay on genomic DNA amplified the CDR3 region of rearranged TCR beta genes. On the Illumina HiSeq System, the amplified TCR beta libraries were sequenced as 87-base-pair reads. In the source study's methods: In a later analysis, tens of millions of unique TCR beta chains were counted across the roughly 700 repertoires, and some 10 million of these chains were shared by at least two donors. A nearest-neighbor algorithm error-corrected the raw reads and collapsed the reads into unique sequences, merging closely related sequences to remove PCR and sequencing errors. Alignment of CDR3 sequences to IMGT reference sequences was used to assign V, D and J gene segments. Each retained sequence needed at least a six-nucleotide match to both a V gene segment and a J gene segment. Rearrangements were classified as productive when the CDR3 lacked stop codons and remained in frame with V and J, and all other rearrangements were classified as non-productive. Following IMGT convention, CDR3 was defined as the stretch from the second conserved V-encoded cysteine up to the conserved J-encoded phenylalanine. The earlier analysis of roughly 590 of the donors excluded sequences that lacked an unambiguous match to a single V gene segment. An earlier analysis of several hundred of the donors called V segments functional above 56.7% productive rearrangements and segregating when the between-donor standard deviation exceeded 5%. A statistical classification framework was developed to diagnose cytomegalovirus status using the catalog of TCR beta chain sequences. A later analysis assigned V and J genes by comparing TCR nucleotide sequences with IMGT/GENE-DB human TR gene sequences. In a later analysis, CDR3 sequences and most-parsimonious VDJ recombination scenarios were assigned using the TCRdist pipeline. In a later analysis, each TCR beta chain was defined by its CDR3 amino acid sequence together with its V-gene family, and reads without a unique V-gene family were excluded. As a way to deal with suspected cross-contamination and a sequencing artifact, a later analysis dropped 500 to 700 nucleotide sequences that were highly shared and had low generation probability. For each public chain, a later analysis derived a clonal expansion index from normalized ranks of inferred template counts within each repertoire. In a later analysis, generation probabilities were computed with a VDJ recombination model fitted to out-of-frame rearrangements, and the resulting probabilities were checked against IGoR. In a later analysis, TCR-TCR, TCR-HLA and TCR-CMV co-occurrence was scored with hypergeometric tests, and a repertoire-size bias correction was applied to TCR pairs. A later analysis estimated false discovery rates by permuting HLA or CMV assignments 20 times. In a later analysis, co-occurring TCRs were grouped using DBSCAN, and TCRdist sequence similarity was added for clustering within HLA-allele-positive subsets. For co-occurrence clustering, repertoires with fewer than 30,000 or more than 120,000 public chains were excluded, along with five repertoires with anomalous nucleotide sharing. TCRdb took over this immuneACCESS table, retaining in-frame rearrangements with V and J assigned. Such tables are incomplete; in checked studies, under half of the missing clones stem from an unresolved V gene, and the remainder is unexplained. V, J and clone size were drawn from that table, and D and trimming were deduced from the DNA. The sample has under 200,000 clones on record, roughly 80% of them singletons. The ten largest account for approximately 1.8% of the sample.

From the cysteine through the phenylalanine, the CDR3 covers 14 amino acids. CDR3 DNA only is kept here, 42 bases in frame from base 1. CDR1 and CDR2 are drawn from the germline V gene: MNHEY, SVGAGI. V is shortened by 5 bases, J by 2 bases, and the region joining them spans 13 bases. With respect to this clone: The antigen this receptor binds is unknown. No base qualities exist here, and no much larger clone lies one base off it.

The sample consisted of PBMCs. The chain is assembled from TRBV6-5 and TRBJ2-7, and possibly TRBD1, on 6 matching bases. The source of this sequence is a human donor in good health. CDR3 region: CASSLKQGPYEQYF. The nucleotide sequence reads TGTGCCAGCAGTCTGAAACAGGGCCCCTACGAGCAGTACTTC.